This T cell receptor (beta chain) was identified in a study of response to subunit inactivated influenza vaccine. General study points: It was suggested by the authors that few new T cells are recruited by each seasonal influenza vaccination.

On this clonotype itself: What it binds is unknown.

There are 16 residues in the CDR3. V shed 5 bases, J shed 6 bases, and the junction held 8 bases outside the gene matches. Germline V lookup: CDR1 SGHTA, CDR2 FQGNSA. TCRdb reprocessed the RT-PCR reads with MiXCR, giving one entry per CDR3 protein. Found here are roughly 170,000 distinct CDR3 sequences, around a tenth of them singletons; the top ten hold around 9.9%. This chain joins TRBV7-2 and TRBJ2-2, with TRBD1 identical over 11 bases. The starting material was non-naive T cells sorted from PBMCs, obtained on the day of vaccination. The source is a man aged 50-60 years who received an inactivated influenza vaccine. CDR3 DNA: TGTGCCAGCAGCCCACTCGGACAGGGGGCGGCCGGGGAGCTGTTTTTT. The encoded protein is CASSPLGQGAAGELFF.